The 32 T cell receptor beta chains given below trace back to one sample, sequenced in a study of T cell responses to AZD1222 COVID-19 vaccine. Profiled with immunoSEQ multiplex PCR; TCRdb holds only in-frame clones, not every one. The repertoire holds around 100,000 clones, roughly 85% seen once, with roughly 5% in the top ten. Sequencing used peripheral blood, obtained 28 days after the second AZD1222 dose. Source of these receptors: an adult who received the AZD1222 COVID-19 vaccine.

In its sample, this clone was seen a few times. V gene TRBV29-1 combines with J gene TRBJ2-3, with D perhaps TRBD1 (5 bases). The V gene lost 4 bases and the J gene lost 0 bases, with 14 bases spanning the gap. Per germline, CDR1 SQVTM and CDR2 ANQGSEA. This CDR3 comprises 15 residues. The CDR3 here is CSVVAGNRSTDTQYF. DNA for the CDR3: TGCAGCGTTGTGGCAGGGAATAGGAGCACAGATACGCAGTATTTT.

This chain uses TRBV19 with TRBJ1-4; D is undetermined. V was cut by 7 bases and J by 1 base, with 16 bases left in between. The CDR3 contains 16 residues. CDR1 is LNHDA and CDR2 is SQIVND in the germline V gene (reference sequence). This chain's CDR3 is CASMGNLGITNEKLFF. The CDR3 DNA sequence: TGTGCCAGTATGGGGAATTTAGGGATAACTAATGAAAAACTGTTTTTT.

The genes are TRBV28 and TRBJ1-2, with D maybe TRBD1 (6 bases). Germline V CDR1 and CDR2: MDHEN, SYDVKM. The CDR3 consists of 16 residues. Trimming took 5 bases from V and 0 from J, leaving 16 bases between them. DNA for the CDR3: TGTGCCAGCAGTCATCCCTCGGGACATACTAACTATGGCTACACCTTC. Its protein is CASSHPSGHTNYGYTF.

The chain recombines TRBV5-6 with TRBJ2-6; D is perhaps TRBD1 or TRBD2 (6 bases each). The CDR3 is made up of 18 amino acids. The ends were cut back, 3 bases at V and 0 bases at J, with 16 bases in the middle. Germline V CDR1 and CDR2: SGHDT, YYEEEE. The CDR3 nucleotides read TGTGCCAGCAGCTGGGGGGCCTTCAGTCTCTCTGGGGCCAACGTCCTGACTTTC. The encoded protein is CASSWGAFSLSGANVLTF.

The rearrangement uses TRBV6-5 and TRBJ2-3; tentative D call: TRBD2 (6 bases). This CDR3 has 16 amino acids. Germline values: CDR1 MNHEY, CDR2 SVGAGI. V dropped 0 bases and J dropped 4 bases, with 14 bases sitting between them. CDR3 residues: CASSYSDSRGADTQYF. CDR3 DNA: TGTGCCAGCAGTTACTCTGACTCCCGCGGGGCAGATACGCAGTATTTT.

This sequence joins TRBV20-1 and TRBJ2-4, with 11 bases identical to TRBD1. The germline V gene has CDR1 DFQATT and CDR2 SNEGSKA (reference sequence). The CDR3 has 14 residues. J gave up 6 bases and V 3 bases, and 4 bases lay outside the gene matches. The CDR3 DNA is TGCAGTGCTAGTGGAGGACAGGGGGCAAACATTCAGTACTTC. It encodes CSASGGQGANIQYF.

The V gene is TRBV2, the J gene TRBJ2-5; unclear D gene. V was trimmed by 5 bases and J by 5 bases, leaving 12 bases between them. This CDR3 has 13 amino acids. Germline V gene data show CDR1 as SNHLY and CDR2 as FYNNEI. CDR3: CASSRVRGETQYF. The CDR3 nucleotides read TGTGCCAGCAGTCGTGTGAGAGGCGAGACCCAGTACTTC.

The CDR3 sequence is CASKQTSGNTIYF. DNA for the CDR3: TGTGCCAGCAAACAGACCTCTGGAAACACCATATATTTT. This chain links TRBV12-3 or TRBV12-4 with TRBJ1-3; D is undetermined. With 7 bases removed from V and 0 bases from J, the gap between germline ends came to 7 bases. CDR3 length equals 13 residues.

This clone was counted once. The sample holds other DNA sequences that translate to the same CDR3. This chain connects TRBV12-5 to TRBJ2-5; tentatively, D is TRBD2 (6 bases). Per germline, CDR1 LGHNT and CDR2 FRNRAP. V was pared by 5 bases and J by 1 base, with 11 bases between. The CDR3 is made up of 14 amino acids. The CDR3 coding sequence is TGTGCTAGTGGTCTGGGGGGACCCCAAGAGACCCAGTACTTC. As protein: CASGLGGPQETQYF.

The rearrangement links TRBV24-1 to TRBJ2-1; D possibly corresponds to TRBD2 (5 bases). This CDR3 comprises 14 residues. V lost 4 bases and J lost 5, with 11 bases in between. The germline gives CDR1 KGHDR, CDR2 SFDVKD. The CDR3 bases are TGTGCCACCAGTGAAGGCGGGCCCAACAATGAGCAGTTCTTC. Protein sequence: CATSEGGPNNEQFF.

This rearrangement joins TRBV13 to TRBJ1-1; D unclear. The CDR3 sequence is 14 residues long. V gave up 5 bases and J gave up 4 bases, with 14 bases separating them. From germline, CDR1 is PRHDT and CDR2 FYEKMQ (reference sequence). CDR3 DNA sequence: TGTGCCAGCAGCCCACGGGGTTGGAGCACTGAAGCTTTCTTT. Amino acids: CASSPRGWSTEAFF.

With regard to this clone: This sample also contains other DNA sequences that code for the same CDR3. CDR3 DNA: TGTGCCAGCAGTGAGGGGCGGAGTAGGGCACCCCTCCACTTT. It specifies CASSEGRSRAPLHF. The V gene is TRBV2, the J gene TRBJ1-6; a possible D gene is TRBD1 (5 bases). V lost 3 bases, J lost 11 bases, and 14 bases lay in between. The CDR3 totals 14 residues. The germline V gene has CDR1 SNHLY and CDR2 FYNNEI.

The rearrangement uses TRBV2 and TRBJ2-3; the D is unclear. The CDR3 sequence is 14 residues long. V lost 6 bases to trimming and J lost 0 bases, with 10 bases between them. Germline CDR1 SNHLY, CDR2 FYNNEI. The CDR3 nucleotides read TGTGCCAGCAGCCGAGACTTTAGCACAGATACGCAGTATTTT. Amino acid sequence: CASSRDFSTDTQYF.

This clone came up a few times. The rearrangement joins TRBV27 to TRBJ1-1; 8 nucleotides align to TRBD1. The CDR3 contains 14 residues. J gave up 2 bases and V 2 bases, and 1 base lay outside the gene matches. CDR1 is MNHEY, CDR2 SMNVEV, per germline (reference sequence). In DNA, the CDR3 is TGTGCCAGCAGTTTAGCAGGGGGCAACACTGAAGCTTTCTTT. The encoded protein is CASSLAGGNTEAFF.

The rearrangement joins TRBV5-1 to TRBJ1-2; 10 bases match TRBD1. CDR1 SGHRS and CDR2 YFSETQ come from the germline V gene. The CDR3 totals 16 residues. After removal of 4 bases from V and 1 base from J, the junction contained 7 bases not matched to a gene. CDR3 DNA sequence: TGCGCCAGCAGCCCGGGGACAGGGGCCTATAACTATGGCTACACCTTC. This translates into CASSPGTGAYNYGYTF.

As for this clone: The sample carries other DNA sequences with the same CDR3. The rearrangement links TRBV7-9 to TRBJ1-5; D not certain. The CDR3 consists of 13 residues. Per germline, CDR1 SEHNR and CDR2 FQNEAQ (reference sequence). V was shortened by 2 bases and J by 4 bases, with 6 bases between the two germline ends. CDR3 coding DNA: TGTGCCAGCAGCTTATCGGGAAATCAGCCCCAGCATTTT. Its protein is CASSLSGNQPQHF.

This clone was seen a single time. This chain links TRBV9 with TRBJ1-4; D is unclear. V shed 3 bases and J shed 2 bases, with 8 bases lying between them. The CDR3 extends over 14 amino acids. Germline lookup yields CDR1 SGDLS and CDR2 YYNGEE. The CDR3 reads CASSAVATNEKLFF. The CDR3 DNA reads as TGTGCCAGCAGCGCGGTTGCTACTAATGAAAAACTGTTTTTT.

The rearrangement joins TRBV28 to TRBJ2-7; TRBD2 matches at 9 bases. The CDR3 runs to 15 residues. Trimming removed 4 bases from V and 3 bases from J; junction bases left unmatched: 7. Germline lookup yields CDR1 MDHEN and CDR2 SYDVKM. CDR3 region: CASSSGASGIYEQYF. The CDR3 nucleotides are TGTGCCAGCAGTTCCGGGGCTAGCGGGATCTACGAGCAGTACTTC.

The chain carries TRBV7-9 and TRBJ2-7; 7 positions match TRBD1. The length of the CDR3 is 15 residues. The trim removed 2 bases at V and 2 bases at J, leaving 6 bases unmatched. The germline CDR1 and CDR2 sequences are SEHNR and FQNEAQ (reference sequence). CDR3 coding DNA: TGTGCCAGCAGCTTAAGGCAGGGGGTAACCTACGAGCAGTACTTC. This codes for CASSLRQGVTYEQYF.

This chain uses TRBV5-1 with TRBJ2-7; maybe TRBD1 (6 bases). Per the germline V gene, CDR1 is SGHRS and CDR2 is YFSETQ. The CDR3 has 15 amino acids. V lost 1 base and J lost 1, with 12 bases in between. The chain's CDR3 is CASSLLRDKSYEQYF. In nucleotides, the CDR3 is TGCGCCAGCAGCTTGCTCCGGGACAAGTCCTACGAGCAGTACTTC. Together with reference TRBV5-1 and TRBJ2-7, the CDR3 gives the full variable domain: KAGVTQTPRYLIKTRGQQVTLSCSPISGHRSVSWYQQTPGQGLQFLFEYFSETQRNKGNFPGRFSGRQFSNSRSEMNVSTLELGDSALYLCASSLLRDKSYEQYFGPGTRLTVT.

The chain couples TRBV19 to TRBJ1-6; a possible D gene is TRBD1 (6 bases). CDR3 length: 11 residues. Germline CDR1 reads LNHDA; CDR2 reads SQIVND (reference sequence). The CDR3 DNA sequence: TGTGTAGGAGGGGGAGGCTCACCCCTCCACTTT. Translated: CVGGGGSPLHF.

In this sample, this clone turned up a few times. The chain carries TRBV6-5 and TRBJ1-5; TRBD1 might be the D (5 bases). The germline V gene encodes CDR1 MNHEY and CDR2 SVGAGI. V gave up 2 bases and J gave up 5 bases, with 10 bases separating them. The CDR3 runs 14 residues. This CDR3 is CASSYQWGDQPQHF. The CDR3 DNA is TGTGCCAGCAGTTACCAATGGGGCGATCAGCCCCAGCATTTT.

The V and J genes are TRBV19 and TRBJ2-2; TRBD2 is a possible D gene (6 bases). The CDR3 extends over 13 amino acids. V was shortened by 6 bases and J by 7 bases, with 12 bases between the two germline ends. Germline loops: CDR1 LNHDA, CDR2 SQIVND (reference sequence). DNA of the CDR3: TGTGCCAGTAGCCGGGGGACCTACGGGGAGCTGTTTTTT. This gives the protein CASSRGTYGELFF.

The chain combines TRBV27 with TRBJ2-7; 14 bases line up with TRBD2. The germline V gene encodes CDR1 MNHEY and CDR2 SMNVEV (reference sequence). With 2 bases clipped from V and 7 bases from J, the junction kept 7 bases outside the gene matches. CDR3 length equals 16 residues. The CDR3 DNA is TGTGCCAGCAGTTTAGCCGTCGGGACTAGCGGGAGTGAGCAGTACTTC. Protein product: CASSLAVGTSGSEQYF.

This clone was seen just once. This chain uses TRBV4-1 with TRBJ1-2, with 7 bases identical to TRBD1. This CDR3 has 14 amino acids. After removal of 4 bases from V and 8 bases from J, the junction contained 10 bases not matched to a gene. The germline CDR1 and CDR2 sequences are MGHRA and YSYEKL. The CDR3 nucleotides read TGCGCCAGCAGCCTCCCGGGACAGAGGGAAGGCTACACCTTC. Translation gives CASSLPGQREGYTF.

The gene calls are TRBV6-5 and TRBJ1-4; 9 bases map to TRBD1. The germline gives CDR1 MNHEY, CDR2 SVGAGI. The CDR3 is made up of 14 amino acids. With 6 bases clipped from V and 5 bases from J, the junction kept 4 bases outside the gene matches. CDR3: CASRTGTGNEKLFF. CDR3 nucleotides: TGTGCCAGCAGAACCGGGACAGGGAATGAAAAACTGTTTTTT.

This chain joins TRBV23-1 and TRBJ1-5; D perhaps matches TRBD1 (6 bases). TRBV23-1 is reported as an ORF; its role is uncertain. This CDR3 comprises 17 residues. Trimming took 2 bases from V and 3 from J, leaving 17 bases between them. The CDR3 protein is CASSQPRTEQFNQPQHF. The CDR3 nucleotides are TGCGCCAGCAGTCAACCCCGGACAGAACAATTCAATCAGCCCCAGCATTTT.

The genes are TRBV7-2 and TRBJ1-4; maybe TRBD1 (6 bases). The ends were cut back, 6 bases at V and 8 bases at J, with 13 bases in the middle. The CDR3 runs to 13 residues. Germline loops: CDR1 SGHTA, CDR2 FQGNSA. The CDR3 region has the DNA TGTGCCAGCAGTGAGACAGGCAGAGAAAAACTGTTTTTT. Amino acids: CASSETGREKLFF.

This chain links TRBV6-4 with TRBJ1-1, with D maybe TRBD1 (6 bases). The CDR3 spans 16 residues. In germline, CDR1 is MRHNA, CDR2 SNTAGT. Trimming took 2 bases from V and 1 from J, leaving 14 bases between them. CDR3 coding DNA: TGTGCCAGCAGTGACAGAGGGGGGCGACCGAACACTGAAGCTTTCTTT. Amino acid sequence: CASSDRGGRPNTEAFF.

This clone was recorded a few times. The chain links TRBV4-3 to TRBJ1-6, with TRBD1 matching over 8 bases. The V gene end was trimmed by 1 base and the J gene end by 7 bases; junction bases not matched to a gene: 0. The CDR3 extends over 14 amino acids. Germline values: CDR1 LGHNA, CDR2 YSLEER. Written as DNA, the CDR3 is TGCGCCAGCAGCCAAGGGACAGGGAATTCACCCCTCCACTTT. This encodes CASSQGTGNSPLHF.

In nucleotides, the CDR3 is TGTGCCAGCAGCTTATTAGGGGGTGGTAATGAAAAACTGTTTTTT. As protein: CASSLLGGGNEKLFF. The chain uses TRBV11-2 and TRBJ1-4; D is perhaps TRBD1 (6 bases). Germline assignment: CDR1 SGHAT and CDR2 FQNNGV. This CDR3 is built from 15 residues. The V and J ends lost 2 bases and 4 bases respectively, with 11 bases between them. The full variable domain, in which reference TRBV11-2 and TRBJ1-4 provide the parts outside the CDR3, is EAGVAQSPRYKIIEKRQSVAFWCNPISGHATLYWYQQILGQGPKLLIQFQNNGVVDDSQLPKDRFSAERLKGVDSTLKIQPAKLEDSAVYLCASSLLGGGNEKLFFGSGTQLSVL.

The chain recombines TRBV5-4 with TRBJ2-2; D possibly corresponds to TRBD2 (6 bases). The V gene lost 1 base and the J gene lost 3 bases, with 7 bases spanning the gap. This CDR3 contains 14 residues. The germline V gene encodes CDR1 SGHNT and CDR2 YYREEE (reference sequence). CDR3 region: CASSLTSHTGELFF. The CDR3 DNA is TGTGCCAGCAGCTTGACTAGCCACACCGGGGAGCTGTTTTTT.